The clone carrying this T cell receptor beta chain was detected only a few times. Its antigen is not known. The data were taken from a study of a mutant IDH1 vaccine in newly diagnosed glioma. Overall study: Treated patients showed a male proportion of roughly 62%, a female proportion of approximately 38%, and a mean age of 40.4 years.

The CDR3 totals 12 residues. Germline V lookup: CDR1 MNHNS, CDR2 SASEGT. The junction had 4 bases not matched to a gene; V was cut back by 5 bases and J by 7 bases. Here immunoSEQ multiplex PCR was the method, and the copy in TCRdb shows in-frame clones only, minus some. This repertoire shows 53,000 or so clones, about 77% found once; its top ten account for about 5%. General observations from the study: Apparently unrelated to pseudoprogression were changes in the top peripheral T cell clonotypes.

Described time point: week 5, during vaccination. The vaccine gave 300 ug of a 20-mer mutant IDH1 peptide subcutaneously per dose. Sequences were derived from PBMCs, sampled from a glioma patient whose treatment included an IDH1 peptide vaccine. The chain employs TRBV6-1 and TRBJ1-1; 7 bases agree with TRBD1. This receptor was taken from a man aged 45-65 years with glioma. The DNA for the CDR3 is TGTGCCAGCAGTCCGGACAGGTTTGAAGCTTTCTTT. This sequence encodes CASSPDRFEAFF.